This TCR beta chain derives from a study of T cells expressing NK-cell markers. Study-level background: The authors derived TCR beta repertoires from sorted CD3+CD56+NKG2C+, CD3+CD56+NKG2C- and CD3+CD56-NKG2C+ T cells. One of the eight sequenced donors was seronegative, whereas the other seven were HCMV-seropositive. The study's findings and limits: Where a handful of donors were concerned, these clonotypes also led the CD3+CD56-NKG2C+ fraction.

A note on this clonotype: Its antigen is not known.

The CDR3 has 16 residues. CDR1 GTSNPN and CDR2 SVGIG come from the germline V gene (reference sequence). TCR beta cDNA was made by 5'RACE template switching with UMIs. TCRdb reprocessed the 5' RACE reads; each CDR3 protein has one entry and no DNA is given. This repertoire includes roughly 350,000 distinct CDR3 sequences. The clonotype originates from a man between 18 and 69 years old in good health. This chain uses TRBV30 with TRBJ1-6; TCRdb's D call of TRBD1 is untestable without DNA. The sequenced material came from blood T cells: a sorted CD56 or NKG2C T cell subset, CD4+ or CD8+ T cells, or bulk PBMC T cells (not recorded which). CDR3 region: CAWSVHRGFGNSPLHF. Filled out from reference TRBV30 and TRBJ1-6, the complete variable domain reads SQTIHQWPATLVQPVGSPLSLECTVEGTSNPNLYWYRQAAGRGLQLLFYSVGIGQISSEVPQNLSASRPQDRQFILSSKKLLLSDSGFYLCAWSVHRGFGNSPLHFGNGTRLTVT.